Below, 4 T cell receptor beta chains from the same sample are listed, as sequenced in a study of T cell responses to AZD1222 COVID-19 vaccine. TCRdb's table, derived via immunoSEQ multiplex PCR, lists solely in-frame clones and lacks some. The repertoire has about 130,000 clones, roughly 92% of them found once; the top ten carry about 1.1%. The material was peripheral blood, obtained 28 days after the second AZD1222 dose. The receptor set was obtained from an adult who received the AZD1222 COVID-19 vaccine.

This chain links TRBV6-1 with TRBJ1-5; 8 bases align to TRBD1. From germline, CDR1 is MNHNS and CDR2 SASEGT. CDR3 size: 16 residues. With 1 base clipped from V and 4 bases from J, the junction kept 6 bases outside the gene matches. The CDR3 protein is CASSEGTGRGNQPQHF. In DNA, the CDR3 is TGTGCCAGCAGTGAAGGGACAGGGAGAGGGAATCAGCCCCAGCATTTT.

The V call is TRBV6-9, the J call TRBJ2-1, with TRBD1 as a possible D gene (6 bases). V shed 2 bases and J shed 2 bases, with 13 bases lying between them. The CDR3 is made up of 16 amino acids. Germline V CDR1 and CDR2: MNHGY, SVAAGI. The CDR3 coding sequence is TGTGCCAGCAGTTATCCTCGGACAGACCCCTACAATGAGCAGTTCTTC. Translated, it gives CASSYPRTDPYNEQFF.

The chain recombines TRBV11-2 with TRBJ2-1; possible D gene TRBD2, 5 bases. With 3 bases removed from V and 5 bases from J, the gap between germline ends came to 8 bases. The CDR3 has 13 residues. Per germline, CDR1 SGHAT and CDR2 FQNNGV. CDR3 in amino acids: CASSFRGHNEQFF. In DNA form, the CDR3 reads TGTGCCAGCAGCTTTAGAGGGCACAATGAGCAGTTCTTC.

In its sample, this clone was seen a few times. CDR3 sequence (DNA): TGCAGCGTTGAACCAGGGGACAGGGGGGCTTTCTTT. Residues: CSVEPGDRGAFF. The rearrangement links TRBV29-1 to TRBJ1-1; TRBD1 matches at 11 bases. The CDR3 sequence is 12 residues long. V shed 2 bases and J 11 bases; nucleotides not matched to a gene: 4. Germline V gene data show CDR1 as SQVTM and CDR2 as ANQGSEA. The full variable domain, rest sourced from reference TRBV29-1 and TRBJ1-1, is SAVISQKPSRDICQRGTSLTIQCQVDSQVTMMFWYRQQPGQSLTLIATANQGSEATYESGFVIDKFPISRPNLTFSTLTVSNMSPEDSSIYLCSVEPGDRGAFFGQGTRLTVV.